These 25 T cell receptor beta chains were all obtained from the same sample, sequenced in a study of cytomegalovirus exposure and HLA in healthy donors. The PCR used 60 Vbeta and 13 Jbeta primers. Sequencing was performed with immunoSEQ multiplex PCR; in TCRdb, only in-frame clones are kept and a portion is missing. The repertoire has 250,000 to 350,000 clones, under 80% of them found once; the top ten carry about 2.2%. Sequencing was performed on PBMCs. The source is a female donor in good health and CMV-seronegative.

The chain recombines TRBV10-3 with TRBJ1-3; D is ambiguous. The V gene lost 11 bases and the J gene lost 4 bases, with 18 bases spanning the gap. The CDR3 has 14 residues. CDR1 is ENHRY, CDR2 SYGVKD, per germline. The CDR3 sequence is CAVHAPSLGNTIYF. DNA of the CDR3: TGTGCCGTACACGCACCGTCTCTCGGAAACACCATATATTTT.

The chain joins TRBV28 to TRBJ1-2, with a possible D match to TRBD1 (6 bases). V dropped 5 bases and J dropped 4 bases, with 8 bases sitting between them. Germline CDR1 MDHEN, CDR2 SYDVKM. The CDR3 totals 12 residues. For the CDR3, the DNA is TGTGCCAGCAGTCGGGACATCTATGGCTACACCTTC. Encoded protein: CASSRDIYGYTF.

This chain links TRBV5-1 with TRBJ2-7, with TRBD1 matching 7 bases. V dropped 3 bases and J dropped 3; count of bases not matched to a gene: 3. The CDR3 loop spans 13 amino acids. Germline values: CDR1 SGHRS, CDR2 YFSETQ. The DNA for the CDR3 is TGCGCCAGCAGCTGGGGGACAGACTACGAGCAGTACTTC. Protein: CASSWGTDYEQYF.

This rearrangement joins TRBV28 to TRBJ1-2; the match to TRBD1 covers 7 bases. In germline, CDR1 is MDHEN, CDR2 SYDVKM. V shed 5 bases, J shed 5 bases, and the junction held 5 bases outside the gene matches. This CDR3 spans 13 amino acids. The CDR3: CASSSTGDYGYTF. CDR3 DNA sequence: TGTGCCAGCAGTAGCACAGGGGATTATGGCTACACCTTC.

This chain joins TRBV19 and TRBJ2-7; D remains unclear. The CDR3 sequence is 13 residues long. V was trimmed by 10 bases and J by 0 bases, leaving 13 bases between them. Germline-derived CDR1 and CDR2 are LNHDA and SQIVND (reference sequence). The CDR3 protein is CATTSVGSYEQYF. CDR3 DNA: TGTGCCACCACCAGCGTAGGCTCCTACGAGCAGTACTTC.

This chain links TRBV6-6 with TRBJ2-5, with TRBD1 identical over 9 bases. J was trimmed by 2 bases and V by 2 bases; bases with no gene match: 3. Germline-derived CDR1 and CDR2 are MNHNY and SVGAGI (reference sequence). This CDR3 spans 15 amino acids. For the CDR3, the DNA is TGTGCCAGCAGTTACCGACAGGGGGTACAAGAGACCCAGTACTTC. Its translation is CASSYRQGVQETQYF.

The chain has TRBV30 and TRBJ1-1, with 9 bases matching TRBD1. The CDR3 is 13 amino acids. The germline V gene has CDR1 GTSNPN and CDR2 SVGIG (reference sequence). V shed 3 bases and J 10 bases; nucleotides not matched to a gene: 9. Here the CDR3 reads CAWSGQGSRRAFF. CDR3 coding DNA: TGTGCCTGGAGCGGACAGGGGAGTCGGCGAGCTTTCTTT.

A note on this clone: Other DNA sequences in the same sample also yield this CDR3. The chain is built from TRBV28 and TRBJ1-1; unclear D gene. CDR1 MDHEN and CDR2 SYDVKM come from the germline V gene. CDR3 length: 12 amino acids. V lost 8 bases and J lost 0, with 7 bases in between. The CDR3 reads CASREVNTEAFF. DNA for the CDR3: TGTGCCAGCCGCGAGGTGAACACTGAAGCTTTCTTT.

V is TRBV5-5 and J is TRBJ2-7; maybe TRBD2 (6 bases). Trimming shortened V by 3 bases and J by 0 bases, and 16 bases separated the two germline ends. CDR1 and CDR2 from the germline V gene are SGHKS and YYEKEE (reference sequence). CDR3 length equals 16 residues. CDR3 protein: CASSSPAGSSSYEQYF. CDR3 in DNA: TGTGCCAGCAGCTCCCCGGCGGGATCTAGCTCCTACGAGCAGTACTTC.

This clone was observed a few times. The V and J genes are TRBV30 and TRBJ1-5; 9 nucleotides agree with TRBD1. The germline V gene encodes CDR1 GTSNPN and CDR2 SVGIG (reference sequence). The CDR3 is 17 residues long. Trimming at V came to 0 bases and at J to 2 bases, leaving 8 bases not matched to a gene. CDR3 residues: CAWSVRGDRVGNQPQHF. CDR3 DNA sequence: TGTGCCTGGAGTGTGAGGGGGGACAGGGTTGGCAATCAGCCCCAGCATTTT.

This sequence joins TRBV15 and TRBJ1-5; TRBD1 agrees at 8 bases. Per the germline V gene, CDR1 is LNHNV and CDR2 is YYDKDF (reference sequence). The CDR3 is 16 residues long. V lost 1 base and J lost 7; bases outside the gene matches: 9. CDR3 sequence: CATSRAGTGNRQPQHF. CDR3 nucleotides: TGTGCCACCAGCAGAGCCGGGACAGGAAACAGGCAGCCCCAGCATTTT. The full variable domain, in which reference TRBV15 and TRBJ1-5 provide the parts outside the CDR3, is DAMVIQNPRYQVTQFGKPVTLSCSQTLNHNVMYWYQQKSSQAPKLLFHYYDKDFNNEADTPDNFQSRRPNTSFCFLDIRSPGLGDTAMYLCATSRAGTGNRQPQHFGDGTRLSIL.

The chain combines TRBV6-5 with TRBJ2-3; 7 positions match TRBD1. The germline V gene encodes CDR1 MNHEY and CDR2 SVGAGI. Trimming cost V 7 bases and J 9 bases; bases outside gene matches: 4. The CDR3 consists of 11 residues. The CDR3 is CASTGTATQYF. As DNA, the CDR3 is TGTGCCAGCACCGGGACAGCGACGCAGTATTTT.

In DNA, the CDR3 is TGCGCCAGCAGCTTACCAGGACTTCAAGAGACCCAGTACTTC. Translation gives CASSLPGLQETQYF. The chain couples TRBV5-1 to TRBJ2-5, with D possibly TRBD2 on 5 matching bases. Trimming shortened V by 2 bases and J by 2 bases, and 10 bases separated the two germline ends. The CDR3 covers 14 residues. Per the germline V gene, CDR1 is SGHRS and CDR2 is YFSETQ.

The gene calls are TRBV5-4 and TRBJ2-7; tentatively, D is TRBD2 (7 bases). V lost 4 bases and J 0 bases, leaving 11 bases between the germline ends. The CDR3 totals 14 residues. Germline lookup yields CDR1 SGHNT and CDR2 YYREEE (reference sequence). The CDR3 DNA sequence: TGTGCCAGCAGCCAGGGGACTAACTCCTACGAGCAGTACTTC. It specifies CASSQGTNSYEQYF.

The CDR3 reads CASSERTSGITDTQYF. DNA of the CDR3: TGTGCCAGCAGTGAACGAACTAGCGGGATCACAGATACGCAGTATTTT. The chain couples TRBV6-1 to TRBJ2-3; TRBD2 matches at 10 bases. Germline V gene sequence: CDR1 MNHNS, CDR2 SASEGT. The CDR3 contains 16 residues. J gave up 2 bases and V 2 bases, and 4 bases lay outside the gene matches.

The chain is built from TRBV7-8 and TRBJ1-1, with no clear D. V lost 5 bases and J lost 5, with 15 bases in between. Germline lookup yields CDR1 SGHVS and CDR2 FQNEAQ. CDR3 length: 14 amino acids. In DNA, the CDR3 is TGTGCCAGCAGCCCACCGAGGGTATTTACTGAAGCTTTCTTT. As protein: CASSPPRVFTEAFF.

This clone was recorded once. This chain links TRBV7-9 with TRBJ2-7, with 10 positions matching TRBD2. Trimming at V came to 5 bases and at J to 2 bases, leaving 15 bases not matched to a gene. CDR3 length: 18 residues. The germline gives CDR1 SEHNR, CDR2 FQNEAQ (reference sequence). The chain's CDR3 is CASSRGAGGTVGAYEQYF. CDR3 bases: TGTGCCAGCAGCAGGGGAGCGGGAGGGACGGTAGGGGCCTACGAGCAGTACTTC.

The gene calls are TRBV5-6 and TRBJ1-1, with a possible D match to TRBD1 (6 bases). Trimming pared 3 bases from V and 1 base from J, leaving 13 bases between. CDR1 and CDR2 from the germline V gene are SGHDT and YYEEEE. This CDR3 has 15 residues. The chain's CDR3 is CASSSLDRGNTEAFF. CDR3 bases: TGTGCCAGCAGCTCCTTGGACAGAGGGAACACTGAAGCTTTCTTT.

The gene calls are TRBV5-6 and TRBJ2-1; tentative D call: TRBD1 (6 bases). The CDR3 consists of 15 residues. Germline-derived CDR1 and CDR2 are SGHDT and YYEEEE. V gave up 4 bases and J gave up 0 bases, with 11 bases separating them. The CDR3 loop reads CASSGGTHSYNEQFF. CDR3 DNA: TGTGCCAGCAGCGGGGGCACCCACTCCTACAATGAGCAGTTCTTC.

The V and J genes are TRBV6-6 and TRBJ1-5, with 9 bases that match TRBD1. The CDR3 is 16 residues long. Per the germline V gene, CDR1 is MNHNY and CDR2 is SVGAGI (reference sequence). V lost 7 bases and J lost 0; bases outside the gene matches: 7. The CDR3: CASTEGTGSSNQPQHF. The CDR3 nucleotides read TGTGCCAGCACCGAAGGGACAGGGAGTAGCAATCAGCCCCAGCATTTT.

This chain uses TRBV4-1 with TRBJ2-5, with D tentatively TRBD1 (6 bases). The tail of the sequence fits TRBJ2-7 better, so the J call may be wrong. There are 14 residues in the CDR3. Germline V gene sequence: CDR1 MGHRA, CDR2 YSYEKL. The CDR3 DNA reads TGCGCCAGCAGCCAACAGGACAGCCTTTACGAGCAGTACTTC. Protein: CASSQQDSLYEQYF.

The chain couples TRBV5-8 to TRBJ2-5; 11 nucleotides line up with TRBD1. In germline, CDR1 is SGHTS, CDR2 YDEGEE. V lost 0 bases, J lost 3 bases, and 4 bases stayed unmatched. The CDR3 totals 16 residues. CDR3: CASSLGTGGHKETQYF. CDR3 nucleotide sequence: TGTGCCAGCAGCTTGGGGACAGGGGGCCACAAAGAGACCCAGTACTTC.

CDR3 region: CASVQKGGARAFF. CDR3 nucleotides: TGTGCTAGTGTCCAAAAAGGGGGGGCCAGGGCTTTCTTT. V and J are TRBV12-5 and TRBJ1-1, with D possibly being TRBD1 (6 bases). Germline V lookup: CDR1 LGHNT, CDR2 FRNRAP. Trimming took 7 bases from V and 11 from J, leaving 20 bases between them. CDR3 size: 13 residues.

The sample holds a few counts of this clone. This sequence joins TRBV6-5 and TRBJ2-3; a weak D match, TRBD2 (6 bases). Trimming removed 5 bases at V and 2 bases at J, with 14 bases between. This CDR3 has 15 residues. CDR1 and CDR2 (germline): MNHEY, SVGAGI. Here the CDR3 reads CASSPPGLITDTQYF. DNA of the CDR3: TGTGCCAGCAGTCCACCGGGACTTATCACAGATACGCAGTATTTT.

This clone was observed once. This CDR3 is CASSFERTEAFF. For the CDR3, the DNA is TGTGCCAGCAGCTTTGAGCGTACTGAAGCTTTCTTT. J is TRBJ1-1 and V is TRBV11-3; D gene unclear. V was clipped by 3 bases and J by 5 bases, with 7 bases between them. CDR3 length equals 12 residues. In germline, CDR1 is SGHNT, CDR2 YENEEA.